This record covers a single T cell receptor (beta chain). Its antigen is as yet unknown. Every donor was a healthy person donating bone marrow. It was with 60 Vbeta and 13 Jbeta primers that the PCR ran. TCRdb keeps only in-frame clones here, not all; method: immunoSEQ multiplex PCR. In the table there are roughly 100,000 clones, approximately 82% of which are singletons. The V gene's germline CDR1 is SGHTA and CDR2 FQGTGA. The CDR3 consists of 15 residues. Trimming took 1 base from V and 5 from J; bases not matched to a gene: 4. The data originate from a study of cytomegalovirus exposure and HLA in healthy donors. The study, taken as a whole, reports: For most TCR beta V segments, an earlier analysis put the productive rate at about 87% or about 30% of the time. It was approximately 160 TCR beta chains that were listed as cytomegalovirus-associated.

This chain uses TRBV7-3 with TRBJ2-3, with 9 bases that match TRBD2. Input material: PBMCs. The sequence was obtained from a man aged 35-49 years in good health and CMV-seronegative. Here the CDR3 reads CASSLSGGEVDTQYF. In nucleotides, the CDR3 is TGTGCCAGCAGCTTAAGCGGGGGGGAGGTAGATACGCAGTATTTT.